The 31 T cell receptor beta chains given below trace back to one sample, sequenced in a study of human T cells and chemical hapten exposure. This sample's time point: healthy volunteer bleed at 2 weeks. The authors extracted total RNA from unfractionated whole blood. TCRdb passed the RACE reads through MiXCR, listing each CDR3 protein once. The sample shows 50,000 or so distinct CDR3 sequences, almost 4.5% of them seen only once. The material sequenced was whole blood. These receptors originate from a human donor in good health. Some clones in this sample may be carry-over from other donors' samples.

This clonotype was seen many times. This chain links TRBV15 with TRBJ2-5; 7 bases match TRBD1. There are 12 residues in the CDR3. V trimming: 6 bases; J trimming: 5 bases; junction bases outside the gene matches: 3. Per the germline V gene, CDR1 is LNHNV and CDR2 is YYDKDF (reference sequence). CDR3 residues: CATSLGGETQYF. The CDR3 DNA sequence: TGTGCCACCAGTCTAGGGGGCGAGACCCAGTACTTC.

The chain joins TRBV5-5 to TRBJ1-1; 7 nucleotides line up with TRBD1. Per germline, CDR1 SGHKS and CDR2 YYEKEE (reference sequence). V shed 6 bases and J 5 bases; nucleotides not matched to a gene: 13. The CDR3 runs 15 residues. The CDR3 reads CASKTRTGARTEAFF. CDR3 bases: TGTGCCAGCAAAACGCGGACAGGAGCGAGGACTGAAGCTTTCTTT.

In regard to this clonotype: A much larger clonotype is one base distant, so this may be a read error. The chain carries TRBV9 and TRBJ2-5; D perhaps matches TRBD1 (7 bases). The germline gives CDR1 SGDLS, CDR2 YYNGEE. This CDR3 is 15 amino acids long. Here the CDR3 reads CASSPHSDRRENQYF. The CDR3 DNA reads TGTGCCAGCAGCCCACATTCGGACAGGAGGGAGAACCAGTACTTC.

The genes are TRBV7-8 and TRBJ1-1; D unresolved. This CDR3 has 13 residues. CDR1 and CDR2 (germline): SGHVS, FQNEAQ. V lost 1 base to trimming and J lost 4 bases, with 7 bases between them. CDR3 in amino acids: CASSLVSTTEAFF. The CDR3 DNA sequence: TGTGCCAGCAGCTTAGTGTCGACCACTGAAGCTTTCTTT.

This clonotype showed up many times. V usage is TRBV6-5 and J usage is TRBJ2-1; 9 bases map to TRBD2. V lost 2 bases, J lost 4 bases, and 3 bases stayed unmatched. The CDR3 runs 15 residues. Germline V gives CDR1 MNHEY, CDR2 SVGAGI. CDR3 sequence reads: CASSYLAGSYNEQFF. The CDR3 nucleotides are TGTGCCAGCAGTTACCTAGCGGGGTCATACAATGAGCAGTTCTTC.

The sample holds a few counts of this clonotype. V gene TRBV20-1 combines with J gene TRBJ2-2; 7 bases line up with TRBD1. Germline V CDR1 and CDR2: DFQATT, SNEGSKA (reference sequence). This CDR3 has 17 amino acids. V dropped 0 bases and J dropped 5; count of bases not matched to a gene: 12. CDR3 coding DNA: TGCAGTGCTAGAGATGAGAGGGCAGGGGGTTGGACCGGGGAGCTGTTTTTT. Encoded protein: CSARDERAGGWTGELFF.

This clonotype was counted many times. This chain joins TRBV6-1 and TRBJ2-7; D may be TRBD1 (5 bases). This CDR3 comprises 13 residues. V gave up 11 bases and J gave up 5 bases, with 19 bases separating them. CDR1 and CDR2 (germline): MNHNS, SASEGT. CDR3 bases: TGTGCCGCCTTAAGGCAGGGTAAGAACGAGCAGTACTTC. Encoded protein: CAALRQGKNEQYF.

This clonotype was seen repeatedly, ten times or more. The chain is built from TRBV12-3 or TRBV12-4 and TRBJ2-5; 12 nucleotides line up with TRBD2. The CDR3 runs 16 residues. V was pared by 6 bases and J by 4 bases, with 9 bases of the junction left unmatched. CDR3 amino acids: CASSPRTSGTRETQYF. The CDR3 nucleotides are TGTGCCAGCAGCCCTCGGACTAGCGGGACCCGAGAGACCCAGTACTTC.

The gene calls are TRBV5-4 and TRBJ1-5, with a possible D match to TRBD1 (6 bases). This CDR3 has 14 residues. Germline V gene lookup returns CDR1 SGHNT and CDR2 YYREEE (reference sequence). Trimming stripped 4 bases from V and 4 bases from J, with 12 bases between. CDR3 in amino acids: CASSLPGANQPQHF. The CDR3 DNA reads as TGTGCCAGCAGCCTCCCGGGGGCAAATCAGCCCCAGCATTTT. Based on the CDR3 plus reference TRBV5-4 and TRBJ1-5, the full variable domain is ETGVTQSPTHLIKTRGQQVTLRCSSQSGHNTVSWYQQALGQGPQFIFQYYREEENGRGNFPPRFSGLQFPNYSSELNVNALELDDSALYLCASSLPGANQPQHFGDGTRLSIL.

In its sample, this clonotype was seen many times. The rearrangement links TRBV29-1 to TRBJ1-1, with D possibly matching TRBD1 (5 bases). Germline-derived CDR1 and CDR2 are SQVTM and ANQGSEA. This CDR3 has 12 amino acids. The V and J ends lost 0 bases and 9 bases respectively, with 11 bases between them. CDR3 loop: CSVEEGRLKAFF. CDR3 coding DNA: TGCAGCGTTGAAGAGGGGCGCTTAAAAGCTTTCTTT.

This clonotype was counted many times. The chain uses TRBV7-8 and TRBJ1-5; possible D gene TRBD1, 5 bases. Germline loops: CDR1 SGHVS, CDR2 FQNEAQ. The CDR3 contains 15 residues. V lost 1 base and J 2 bases, leaving 9 bases between the germline ends. DNA of the CDR3: TGTGCCAGCAGCTTAGGACAGACTCGCAATCAGCCCCAGCATTTT. Its protein is CASSLGQTRNQPQHF.

In this sample, this clonotype turned up many times. DNA of the CDR3: TGTGCCAGCAACTCAGTAGCGGGATTGGGCACAGATACGCAGTATTTT. Translation: CASNSVAGLGTDTQYF. The chain combines TRBV28 with TRBJ2-3; 8 bases match TRBD2. V was clipped by 7 bases and J by 1 base; unmatched bases: 10. The CDR3 has 16 amino acids. Germline loops: CDR1 MDHEN, CDR2 SYDVKM.

This clonotype was seen ten or more times. This rearrangement joins TRBV18 to TRBJ1-1; D is undetermined. V was pared by 2 bases and J by 1 base, with 5 bases between. The CDR3 has 13 amino acids. The germline V gene has CDR1 KGHSH and CDR2 LQKENI. The CDR3 sequence is CASSPGRNTEAFF. CDR3 nucleotide sequence: TGTGCCAGCTCACCAGGCAGGAACACTGAAGCTTTCTTT. Filled out from reference TRBV18 and TRBJ1-1, the complete variable domain reads NAGVMQNPRHLVRRRGQEARLRCSPMKGHSHVYWYRQLPEEGLKFMVYLQKENIIDESGMPKERFSAEFPKEGPSILRIQQVVRGDSAAYFCASSPGRNTEAFFGQGTRLTVV.

In this sample, this clonotype turned up many times. The chain has TRBV10-3 and TRBJ2-5, with a possible D match to TRBD1 (5 bases). Trimming took off 2 bases at V and 1 base at J, with 11 bases between the two ends. Germline V gene lookup returns CDR1 ENHRY and CDR2 SYGVKD. This CDR3 is 15 amino acids long. The CDR3 sequence: CAISEKGSIQETQYF. The CDR3 coding sequence is TGTGCCATCAGTGAGAAGGGGTCCATCCAAGAGACCCAGTACTTC.

This clonotype was counted many times. This chain connects TRBV30 to TRBJ2-7, with no clear D. Germline CDR1 GTSNPN, CDR2 SVGIG (reference sequence). This CDR3 has 13 amino acids. The V end was cut by 0 bases, the J end by 4 bases, with 10 bases between. In DNA form, the CDR3 reads TGTGCCTGGAGTGTCGGCGTCGCGTACGAGCAGTACTTC. This gives the protein CAWSVGVAYEQYF.

The rearrangement uses TRBV29-1 and TRBJ2-7, with TRBD2 matching over 14 bases. CDR1 is SQVTM, CDR2 ANQGSEA, per germline. CDR3 size: 13 residues. Trimming cost V 6 bases and J 2 bases; bases outside gene matches: 0. The CDR3, as DNA: TGCAGCGTGGGACTAGCGGGGGCCTACGAGCAGTACTTC. The encoded protein is CSVGLAGAYEQYF.

This clonotype was counted at least ten times. The J gene is TRBJ1-1, the V gene TRBV20-1, with TRBD1 identical over 10 bases. V gave up 1 base and J gave up 1 base; unmatched junction bases: 3. The germline gives CDR1 DFQATT, CDR2 SNEGSKA (reference sequence). The CDR3 runs to 15 residues. The CDR3 sequence is CSARGRQGANTEAFF. The CDR3, as DNA: TGCAGTGCTAGAGGTAGACAGGGGGCGAACACTGAAGCTTTCTTT.

This clonotype showed up many times. V gene TRBV2 combines with J gene TRBJ2-3; weak D call: TRBD2 (6 bases). Trimming left V 11 bases short and J 2 bases short, with 14 bases between. Looked up from germline, CDR1 is SNHLY and CDR2 is FYNNEI. This CDR3 region has 13 residues. In DNA, the CDR3 is TGTGCCTCCCGGGACTTCAACACAGATACGCAGTATTTT. Its translation is CASRDFNTDTQYF.

This sequence joins TRBV27 and TRBJ2-1; 9 bases align to TRBD1. J lost 4 bases, V lost 5 bases, and 6 bases had no gene match. The CDR3 has 15 residues. CDR1 is MNHEY and CDR2 is SMNVEV in the germline V gene (reference sequence). CDR3 amino acids: CASSLGQGGYNEQFF. The CDR3 DNA reads TGTGCCAGCAGTCTGGGACAGGGCGGTTACAATGAGCAGTTCTTC.

This clonotype appeared many times. The gene calls are TRBV12-3 or TRBV12-4 and TRBJ1-3; D remains unclear. The V end was cut by 7 bases, the J end by 9 bases, with 16 bases between. The CDR3 totals 13 residues. As DNA, the CDR3 is TGTGCCAGCACCCCCCCCATTGTTGGCACCATATATTTT. Translating it yields CASTPPIVGTIYF.

The chain carries TRBV27 and TRBJ1-4; D is ambiguous. The CDR3 runs 14 residues. The V gene lost 3 bases and the J gene lost 0 bases, with 5 bases spanning the gap. The germline gives CDR1 MNHEY, CDR2 SMNVEV (reference sequence). The CDR3 is CASSFQATNEKLFF. Here the CDR3 DNA reads TGTGCCAGCAGTTTCCAAGCAACTAATGAAAAACTGTTTTTT. The full variable domain, its missing parts supplied by reference TRBV27 and TRBJ1-4, is EAQVTQNPRYLITVTGKKLTVTCSQNMNHEYMSWYRQDPGLGLRQIYYSMNVEVTDKGDVPEGYKVSRKEKRNFPLILESPSPNQTSLYFCASSFQATNEKLFFGSGTQLSVL.

The V and J genes are TRBV10-2 and TRBJ2-4; D remains unclear. The CDR3 contains 16 residues. The germline V gene encodes CDR1 WSHSY and CDR2 SAAADI. V lost 0 bases and J 0 bases, leaving 9 bases between the germline ends. CDR3 sequence reads: CASSESSSLAKNIQYF. In DNA, the CDR3 is TGCGCCAGCAGTGAGTCGTCTTCCCTAGCCAAAAACATTCAGTACTTC.

This clonotype came up many times. This sequence joins TRBV28 and TRBJ2-4; possible D gene TRBD2, 6 bases. Looked up from germline, CDR1 is MDHEN and CDR2 is SYDVKM. The CDR3 totals 14 residues. V lost 5 bases to trimming and J lost 0 bases, with 8 bases between them. The CDR3 sequence: CASSAGGAKNIQYF. As DNA, the CDR3 is TGTGCCAGCAGTGCCGGGGGAGCCAAAAACATTCAGTACTTC.

This chain connects TRBV5-4 to TRBJ1-2, with a possible D match to TRBD1 (5 bases). The CDR3 is made up of 13 amino acids. The V gene's germline CDR1 is SGHNT and CDR2 YYREEE (reference sequence). Trimming left V 1 base short and J 6 bases short, with 10 bases between. In DNA, the CDR3 is TGTGCCAGCAGCTTGAACTGGGGGAATGGCTACACCTTC. Amino acid sequence: CASSLNWGNGYTF.

This clonotype was counted at least ten times. The chain has TRBV29-1 and TRBJ2-3; maybe TRBD2 (7 bases). With 5 bases removed from V and 5 bases from J, the gap between germline ends came to 14 bases. Germline assignment: CDR1 SQVTM and CDR2 ANQGSEA. The CDR3 consists of 13 residues. The chain's CDR3 is CSVRGGGKDTQYF. The CDR3 DNA is TGCAGCGTTCGAGGCGGGGGCAAAGATACGCAGTATTTT.

This clonotype was counted only a few times. This chain uses TRBV7-2 with TRBJ1-1; D gene ambiguous. This CDR3 region has 14 residues. CDR1 SGHTA and CDR2 FQGNSA come from the germline V gene. Trimming pared 5 bases from V and 1 base from J, leaving 11 bases between. The CDR3 protein is CASSLHSRNTEAFF. Written as DNA, the CDR3 is TGTGCCAGCAGCCTCCACAGCCGGAACACTGAAGCTTTCTTT.

In its sample, this clonotype was seen many times. The chain couples TRBV10-1 to TRBJ2-7, with a weak D call TRBD1 (7 bases). Trimming left V 4 bases short and J 6 bases short, with 13 bases between. CDR1 and CDR2 from the germline V gene are WNHNN and SYGVQD (reference sequence). This CDR3 has 13 amino acids. The CDR3 DNA is TGCGCCAGCAGTGTTCGGCAGGGGGGCGAGCAGTACTTC. Protein product: CASSVRQGGEQYF.

This clonotype was found a few times. The chain employs TRBV3-1 and TRBJ2-2; 11 nucleotides agree with TRBD2. Germline CDR1 and CDR2: LGHDT and YNNKEL (reference sequence). There are 18 residues in the CDR3. With 5 bases clipped from V and 3 bases from J, the junction kept 11 bases outside the gene matches. CDR3 DNA sequence: TGTGCCAGCAGCAGCCTAACTGGGACTAGCGGATACACCGGGGAGCTGTTTTTT. Protein product: CASSSLTGTSGYTGELFF.

The V gene is TRBV10-2, the J gene TRBJ2-1, with a possible D match to TRBD2 (6 bases). The CDR3 contains 14 residues. The V gene lost 2 bases and the J gene lost 7 bases, with 12 bases spanning the gap. Germline V CDR1 and CDR2: WSHSY, SAAADI. The CDR3 loop reads CASSEASVNNEQFF. Here the CDR3 DNA reads TGCGCCAGCAGTGAGGCTAGCGTAAATAATGAGCAGTTCTTC.

The genes are TRBV2 and TRBJ2-2; D is unclear. Germline V gene sequence: CDR1 SNHLY, CDR2 FYNNEI. V lost 7 bases to trimming and J lost 6 bases, with 3 bases between them. The length of the CDR3 is 10 residues. As DNA, the CDR3 is TGTGCCAGCAAGCCCGGGGAGCTGTTTTTT. Its translation is CASKPGELFF.

This clonotype showed up many times. The V gene is TRBV7-9, the J gene TRBJ2-3; D tentatively fits TRBD1 or TRBD2 (5 bases each). This CDR3 contains 15 residues. Germline V gene sequence: CDR1 SEHNR, CDR2 FQNEAQ (reference sequence). V shed 1 base and J shed 2 bases, with 10 bases lying between them. CDR3 residues: CASSLGGPVTDTQYF. CDR3 nucleotides: TGTGCCAGCAGCTTAGGGGGACCCGTCACAGATACGCAGTATTTT.